This T cell receptor beta chain was profiled in a study of vaccination and CD4 T cells after COVID-19 (dated by TCRdb to the early 2020s). Study-wide context: Convalescent patients had a positive SARS-CoV-2 result on nasal swab PCR, and of these patients, several had mild disease and one had severe disease. Six males and four females were included in the convalescent cohort, with two Hispanic individuals, seven Caucasians, two Asians and one multiracial person represented. Participants got two doses of the Pfizer-BioNTech BNT162b2 vaccine (n=8) or two doses of the Moderna mRNA-1273 vaccine (n=2). Post-COVID blood samples were collected from convalescent patients a median of roughly 100 days after diagnosis, with a range of roughly 30 to 170 days. Post-vaccine blood samples were taken a median of around 70 days after the second vaccine dose, with a range of roughly 13 to 250 days. Overlapping spike peptide pools from SARS-CoV-2 and from the common cold coronaviruses HCoV-NL63, HCoV-OC43 and HCoV-229E were used as culture stimuli. Control cultures used a CEFX viral epitope pool as positive control, an HIV-1 Nef peptide pool as negative control, or no peptide. In over 8 COVID-19 convalescent patients and a handful of infection-naive healthy vaccine recipients, researchers compared the spike-specific CD4+ TCR repertoire from before mRNA vaccination with the repertoire from after. Summary of the overall study and its limitations: In convalescent patients, a median around 86% of post-vaccine SARS-CoV-2-reactive clones were detected only after vaccination, suggesting vaccine-specific priming. Of the vaccine-specific clones in convalescent patients, 304 of 307, or nearly all, reacted only to SARS-CoV-2 spike and did not cross-react with common cold coronaviruses. The median count of SARS-CoV-2-reactive clonotypes went up from 20 to 25 after infection to roughly 38 after vaccination, although the change was not significant. The number of convalescent patients in the study was relatively small, and the study did not examine early timepoints following natural infection.

Libraries came from PCR. TCR sequencing of DNA from cultured CD4+ T cells used the Oncomine TCR Beta short-read assay at the Johns Hopkins FTIC core. The QIAamp micro DNA kit was used to extract genomic DNA from the cultured CD4+ T cells. Oncomine TCR Beta libraries from cultured CD4+ T cells were pooled using unique dual indexes and sequenced on an Illumina iSeq 100. Concerning the study's data processing: Non-productive sequences were removed, and CDR3s not starting with C, not ending with F or W, or shorter than 7 amino acids were discarded. Antigen-specific clonotypes were identified using the MANAFEST web application through comparison of peptide-stimulated wells with reference and other culture wells. For a clone to be called positive, the clone needed an FDR below 0.05, an odds ratio above 5, and a productive frequency above 0.1% in at least two of three replicate wells. A clonotype was classed as cross-reactive if the clonotype showed significant expansion both in SARS-CoV-2 spike wells and in at least one common cold coronavirus spike condition. Levenshtein distances (stringdist) and unrooted phylogenetic trees (ape) in R version 3.6.1 were used to assess CDR3 homology. In TCRdb, the public reads were trimmed at Q25 with fastp and aligned with MiXCR, with productive beta chains retained. Rows with one shared CDR3 protein collapse into an entry with the most common genes and DNA. V and J calls and clone size were set by TCRdb, not the authors. This sample is represented by nearly 25,000 distinct CDR3 sequences; around two thirds of them were singletons. The biggest ten clones account for roughly 8% of the sample.

This clonotype was found a few times. The specificity of this receptor is unknown. No qualities accompany the bases; no much larger clone lies one base away. V loses 1 base, J loses 11 bases, and the germline ends lie 11 bases apart. Measured from the cysteine to the phenylalanine, the CDR3 is 11 residues long. Just CDR3 DNA is preserved here, 33 bases in frame from base 1. The germline V gene provides CDR1 SQVTM and CDR2 ANQGSEA. This sample's treatment or condition label indicates: approximately 9-day PBMC culture with coronavirus spike peptide pools or control peptides (ViraFEST assay). The ViraFEST assay, used in the study, expanded antigen-specific T cells with peptide pools and then identified the expanded clonotypes through TCR sequencing. The convalescent patients' positive SARS-CoV-2 PCR tests were from March to December 2020, which was before the Alpha, Beta and Delta variants emerged in the United States. Each well held around 2 million PBMCs cultured in IMDM containing roughly 5.4% human AB serum and approximately 9.4 IU/ml IL-2, with about 10 ug/ml peptide pools added. On days 3 and 7, half of the culture medium was replaced with fresh IL-2-containing medium. After around 11 days of culture, CD4+ T cells were isolated by negative selection using the EasySep CD4+ T cell isolation kit. Ficoll-Paque Plus gradient centrifugation was used to isolate PBMCs from whole blood, and the isolated PBMCs were then either used fresh or cryopreserved at -140C. Culture conditions were generally each tested in triplicate wells.

The sample was CD4+ T cells from blood, cultured in vitro. Recombination linked TRBV29-1 to TRBJ1-1, with a weak D call of TRBD1 (6 bases match). The TCR sequence derives from a human donor who had recovered from COVID-19. The sequence in DNA is TGCAGCGTTGAAGGGGGGGCAGGGGCTTTCTTT. Translated, it gives CSVEGGAGAFF. Joined to the reference TRBV29-1 and TRBJ1-1 proteins, this CDR3 gives the full variable domain: SAVISQKPSRDICQRGTSLTIQCQVDSQVTMMFWYRQQPGQSLTLIATANQGSEATYESGFVIDKFPISRPNLTFSTLTVSNMSPEDSSIYLCSVEGGAGAFFGQGTRLTVV.